The 25 T cell receptor beta chains below come from one sample, sequenced in a study of blood T cells in healthy people across ages. Primers used in a second PCR of about 6 to 11 cycles were a sample-barcoded 5' primer and a J-beta primer mix. Using its own MiXCR run on the 5' RACE reads, TCRdb lists one record per CDR3 protein. There are about 1,600,000 distinct CDR3 sequences in the sample; roughly 40% occur only once, and approximately 7.9% lies in the top ten. Material for sequencing was blood. The receptors were sampled from a woman younger than 30 in good health.

V usage is TRBV6-6 and J usage is TRBJ2-1, with 8 positions matching TRBD1. The CDR3 is 15 residues long. Germline CDR1 MNHNY, CDR2 SVGAGI (reference sequence). V dropped 6 bases and J dropped 6; count of bases not matched to a gene: 10. The CDR3 nucleotides read TGTGCCAGCAGCCTTGTGAGGACAGGGTCCAATGAGCAGTTCTTC. Residues: CASSLVRTGSNEQFF.

This clonotype was found a few times. The chain has TRBV7-9 and TRBJ2-1; a weak D match, TRBD2 (6 bases). This CDR3 has 16 residues. The germline CDR1 and CDR2 sequences are SEHNR and FQNEAQ (reference sequence). V was trimmed by 7 bases and J by 8 bases, leaving 24 bases between them. As DNA, the CDR3 is TGTGCCAGCACACCAGGTCCCGCGGGACTCTTGGATGAGCAGTTCTTC. The encoded protein is CASTPGPAGLLDEQFF.

The rearrangement links TRBV11-1 to TRBJ2-1; 8 bases match TRBD1. The CDR3 contains 14 residues. The V segment lost 10 bases and the J segment 6 bases; nucleotides outside the gene matches: 11. Germline-derived CDR1 and CDR2 are SGHAT and FQDESV (reference sequence). In DNA, the CDR3 is TGTGCCACCAAGAACGGGACAGGTCGCAATGAGCAGTTCTTC. The encoded protein is CATKNGTGRNEQFF.

As concerns this clonotype: This could be a read error, since a much larger clone is one nucleotide away. The CDR3 bases are TGTGCCAGCAGGACCACTAGAACAGATACGCAGTATTTT. Protein sequence: CASRTTRTDTQYF. The rearrangement uses TRBV12-3 or TRBV12-4 and TRBJ2-3; possibly TRBD2 for D (5 bases). The CDR3 runs 13 residues. Trimming removed 6 bases from V and 3 bases from J, with 10 bases in between.

Comment on this clonotype: The junction differs from germline at one of its ends, possibly a read error. The chain combines TRBV7-9 with TRBJ1-2, with 9 bases fitting TRBD1. The end of the DNA aligns better with TRBJ2-7, so the J call may be wrong. The CDR3 spans 15 residues. Germline V gene sequence: CDR1 SEHNR, CDR2 FQNEAQ (reference sequence). The CDR3 sequence: CVSSSTGQGNYEQYF. The CDR3 bases are TGTGTCAGCAGTTCTACGGGACAGGGAAACTACGAGCAGTACTTC.

The chain joins TRBV21-1 to TRBJ2-1; the table names TRBD2, a call not compared with the DNA. TRBV21-1 is a recognized pseudogene. The CDR3 spans 17 residues. The CDR3 nucleotides are TGTGCCAGCAGGCCACTAGCGGGCAGACTCACCTACAATGAGCAGTTCTTC. Protein: CASRPLAGRLTYNEQFF.

The gene calls are TRBV7-2 and TRBJ1-2; D unresolved. The V and J ends lost 5 bases and 4 bases respectively, with 14 bases between them. The CDR3 extends over 14 amino acids. Germline V gives CDR1 SGHTA, CDR2 FQGNSA. The CDR3 here is CASSADKSLYGYTF. The CDR3 DNA reads TGTGCCAGCAGCGCCGACAAGAGCCTCTATGGCTACACCTTC.

V is TRBV21-1 and J is TRBJ1-1; TRBD1 is taken as the D call from the table, unchecked against the DNA. TRBV21-1 is marked as a pseudogene. The CDR3 sequence is 16 residues long. This chain's CDR3 is CASSKRTGRVGTEAFF. The CDR3 nucleotides are TGTGCCAGCAGCAAACGGACAGGGAGGGTCGGCACTGAAGCTTTCTTT.

This clonotype showed up just a few times. J is TRBJ1-4 and V is TRBV6-1, with TRBD1 matching 7 bases. CDR1 is MNHNS and CDR2 is SASEGT in the germline V gene. Trimming removed 10 bases from V and 0 bases from J; junction bases left unmatched: 5. This CDR3 is built from 14 residues. CDR3: CATDRTATNEKLFF. CDR3 coding DNA: TGTGCCACGGACAGGACCGCAACTAATGAAAAACTGTTTTTT.

The chain employs TRBV2 and TRBJ2-5; TRBD2 matches 7 bases. The CDR3 has 14 residues. Trimming at V came to 7 bases and at J to 1 base, leaving 6 bases not matched to a gene. Germline V lookup: CDR1 SNHLY, CDR2 FYNNEI. CDR3 DNA: TGTGCCAGCAATCGGTTAGCGGGCCAAGAGACCCAGTACTTC. It yields the protein CASNRLAGQETQYF. The full variable domain, in which reference TRBV2 and TRBJ2-5 provide the parts outside the CDR3, is EPEVTQTPSHQVTQMGQEVILRCVPISNHLYFYWYRQILGQKVEFLVSFYNNEISEKSEIFDDQFSVERPDGSNFTLKIRSTKLEDSAMYFCASNRLAGQETQYFGPGTRLLVL.

The chain combines TRBV29-1 with TRBJ1-1, with TRBD1 matching over 9 bases. V shed 3 bases, J shed 3 bases, and the junction held 2 bases outside the gene matches. There are 13 residues in the CDR3. Germline CDR1 reads SQVTM; CDR2 reads ANQGSEA. The CDR3 coding sequence is TGCAGCGTTGACGACAGGGGGGACACTGAAGCTTTCTTT. Its translation is CSVDDRGDTEAFF.

The chain carries TRBV6-1 and TRBJ2-5; no reliable D call. The CDR3 sequence is 13 residues long. V was trimmed by 6 bases and J by 1 base, leaving 9 bases between them. CDR1 is MNHNS, CDR2 SASEGT, per germline. CDR3 nucleotides: TGTGCCAGCAGCCCCAGGTCCCAAGAGACCCAGTACTTC. Translated: CASSPRSQETQYF.

The rearrangement uses TRBV12-3 or TRBV12-4 and TRBJ2-2; a possible D gene is TRBD2 (6 bases). This CDR3 contains 16 residues. Trimming left V 5 bases short and J 6 bases short, with 19 bases between. Here the CDR3 DNA reads TGTGCCAGCAGTCTCCGACAAATTACGGGGGCCGGGGAGCTGTTTTTT. It translates to CASSLRQITGAGELFF.

The sample holds a few counts of this clonotype. The chain employs TRBV5-6 and TRBJ2-5; D is uncertain. The ends were cut back, 1 base at V and 6 bases at J, with 4 bases in the middle. CDR1 is SGHDT and CDR2 is YYEEEE in the germline V gene. The CDR3 has 11 residues. The CDR3 reads CASSLQKTQYF. In DNA form, the CDR3 reads TGTGCCAGCAGCTTGCAGAAGACCCAGTACTTC.

The CDR3 is CASSYSGGTHLLHF. CDR3 in DNA: TGTGCCAGCAGTTACTCCGGAGGGACCCACCTCCTCCACTTT. This chain connects TRBV6-5 to TRBJ1-6; TRBD1 might be the D (5 bases). Trimming removed 0 bases from V and 15 bases from J, with 15 bases in between. The germline V gene has CDR1 MNHEY and CDR2 SVGAGI. The CDR3 has 14 residues.

V usage is TRBV20-1 and J usage is TRBJ2-5, with D uncertain. Germline values: CDR1 DFQATT, CDR2 SNEGSKA (reference sequence). The CDR3 sequence is 14 residues long. V lost 5 bases, J lost 0 bases, and 13 bases lay in between. CDR3 residues: CSASKAANQETQYF. CDR3 DNA sequence: TGCAGTGCTTCCAAGGCAGCAAACCAAGAGACCCAGTACTTC.

The chain carries TRBV6-1 and TRBJ2-5, with TRBD2 matching 8 bases. The germline gives CDR1 MNHNS, CDR2 SASEGT. Trimming removed 8 bases from V and 7 bases from J; junction bases left unmatched: 6. This CDR3 is built from 12 residues. CDR3 loop: CASFDLAGTQYF. As DNA, the CDR3 is TGTGCCAGCTTTGACCTAGCGGGGACCCAGTACTTC.

The genes are TRBV6-1 and TRBJ1-5; 7 bases are a match to TRBD1. The CDR3 has 20 residues. Looked up from germline, CDR1 is MNHNS and CDR2 is SASEGT. Trimming removed 5 bases from V and 0 bases from J; junction bases left unmatched: 19. CDR3 protein: CASSPADRPSKIYSNQPQHF. CDR3 DNA: TGTGCCAGCAGTCCTGCGGACAGGCCGAGCAAAATTTATAGCAATCAGCCCCAGCATTTT.

This clonotype turned up a few times. The CDR3 reads CASSSSWGGSDSPLHF. The CDR3 DNA is TGTGCCAGCAGCTCCTCGTGGGGGGGCAGTGATTCACCCCTCCACTTT. This rearrangement joins TRBV7-9 to TRBJ1-6, with D tentatively TRBD1 (6 bases). Germline lookup yields CDR1 SEHNR and CDR2 FQNEAQ (reference sequence). The CDR3 sequence is 16 residues long. Trimming removed 4 bases at V and 8 bases at J, with 18 bases between.

In this sample, this clonotype turned up a few times. This sequence joins TRBV29-1 and TRBJ2-3; 7 bases align to TRBD1. Germline CDR1 reads SQVTM; CDR2 reads ANQGSEA. CDR3 size: 13 residues. The trim removed 6 bases at V and 4 bases at J, leaving 7 bases unmatched. The CDR3: CSVTGYHSDTQYF. The CDR3 nucleotides are TGCAGCGTGACAGGGTATCACTCAGATACGCAGTATTTT.

V usage is TRBV6-5 and J usage is TRBJ1-6; a weak D match, TRBD1 (6 bases). The CDR3 loop spans 13 amino acids. Trimming took off 6 bases at V and 10 bases at J, with 13 bases between the two ends. CDR1 and CDR2 (germline): MNHEY, SVGAGI. CDR3 DNA sequence: TGTGCCAGCAGCGACCCAGGGGACTCACCCCTCCACTTT. Amino acid sequence: CASSDPGDSPLHF.

This sequence joins TRBV15 and TRBJ2-1; D call uncertain. The CDR3 is 14 amino acids. Germline V lookup: CDR1 LNHNV, CDR2 YYDKDF (reference sequence). Trimming took 1 base from V and 4 from J, leaving 8 bases between them. CDR3 residues: CATSRVVVYNEQFF. The DNA of the CDR3 is TGTGCCACCAGCAGAGTAGTGGTTTACAATGAGCAGTTCTTC. Drawing the rest from reference TRBV15 and TRBJ2-1, the complete variable domain is DAMVIQNPRYQVTQFGKPVTLSCSQTLNHNVMYWYQQKSSQAPKLLFHYYDKDFNNEADTPDNFQSRRPNTSFCFLDIRSPGLGDTAMYLCATSRVVVYNEQFFGPGTRLTVL.

This chain connects TRBV12-3 or TRBV12-4 to TRBJ2-7; 7 bases fit TRBD2. V lost 5 bases and J lost 2; bases outside the gene matches: 18. The CDR3 is 18 amino acids. CDR3 residues: CASSLGQPQGGKPYEQYF. CDR3 DNA: TGTGCCAGCAGTCTTGGCCAACCTCAGGGAGGGAAACCCTACGAGCAGTACTTC.

The chain is built from TRBV14 and TRBJ1-6; D uncertain. The ends were cut back, 2 bases at V and 5 bases at J, with 4 bases in the middle. The germline CDR1 and CDR2 sequences are SGHDN and FVKESK. This CDR3 contains 13 residues. The CDR3 loop is CASSQQDNSPLHF. As DNA, the CDR3 is TGTGCCAGCAGCCAACAGGATAATTCACCCCTCCACTTT.

The rearrangement uses TRBV28 and TRBJ2-5; D gene unclear. The J call is doubtful: the DNA matches TRBJ2-7 better. This CDR3 contains 15 residues. Germline values: CDR1 MDHEN, CDR2 SYDVKM. The CDR3 loop is CASSPFSTNSYEQYF. As DNA, the CDR3 is TGTGCCAGCAGTCCGTTTTCCACCAACTCCTACGAGCAGTACTTC.